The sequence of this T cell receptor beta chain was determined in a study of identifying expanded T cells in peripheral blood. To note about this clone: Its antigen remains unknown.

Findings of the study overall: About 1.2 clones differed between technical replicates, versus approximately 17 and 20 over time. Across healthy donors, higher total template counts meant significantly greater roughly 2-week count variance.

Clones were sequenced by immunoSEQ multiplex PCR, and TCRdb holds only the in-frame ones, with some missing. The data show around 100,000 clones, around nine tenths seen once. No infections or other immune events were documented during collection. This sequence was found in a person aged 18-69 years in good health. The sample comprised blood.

This CDR3 is CATIAGVYNEQFF. CDR3 nucleotide sequence: TGTGCCACCATAGCGGGAGTTTACAATGAGCAGTTCTTC. The chain uses TRBV2 and TRBJ2-1; 9 nucleotides align to TRBD2. This CDR3 is 13 amino acids long. The germline gives CDR1 SNHLY, CDR2 FYNNEI. Trimming cost V 10 bases and J 4 bases; bases outside gene matches: 5.